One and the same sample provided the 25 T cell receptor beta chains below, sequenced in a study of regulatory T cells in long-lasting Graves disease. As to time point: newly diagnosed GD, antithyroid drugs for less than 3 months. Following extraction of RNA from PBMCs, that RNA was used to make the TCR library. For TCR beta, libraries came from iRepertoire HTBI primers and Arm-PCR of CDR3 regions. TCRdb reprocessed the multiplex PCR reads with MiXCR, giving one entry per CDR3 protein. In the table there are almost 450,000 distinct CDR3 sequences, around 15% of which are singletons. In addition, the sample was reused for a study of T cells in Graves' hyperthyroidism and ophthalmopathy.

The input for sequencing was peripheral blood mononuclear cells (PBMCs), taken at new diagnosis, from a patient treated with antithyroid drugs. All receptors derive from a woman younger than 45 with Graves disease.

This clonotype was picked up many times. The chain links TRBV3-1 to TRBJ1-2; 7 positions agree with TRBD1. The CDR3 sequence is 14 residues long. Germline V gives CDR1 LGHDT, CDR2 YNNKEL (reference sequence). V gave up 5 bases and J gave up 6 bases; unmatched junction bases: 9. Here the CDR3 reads CASSSGTAQDGYTF. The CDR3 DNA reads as TGTGCCAGCAGCAGCGGGACAGCTCAAGATGGCTACACCTTC.

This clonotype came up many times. CDR3 protein: CASSLESAADTQYF. CDR3 in DNA: TGTGCCAGCAGTTTAGAGAGTGCAGCAGATACGCAGTATTTT. The V gene is TRBV27, the J gene TRBJ2-3; D not certain. The CDR3 is 14 residues long. With 2 bases removed from V and 4 bases from J, the gap between germline ends came to 10 bases. The germline V gene has CDR1 MNHEY and CDR2 SMNVEV (reference sequence).

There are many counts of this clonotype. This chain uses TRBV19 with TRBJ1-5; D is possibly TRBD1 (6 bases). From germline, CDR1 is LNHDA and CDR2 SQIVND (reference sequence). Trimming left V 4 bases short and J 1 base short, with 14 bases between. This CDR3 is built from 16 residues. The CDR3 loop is CASSTQGRLSNQPQHF. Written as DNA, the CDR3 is TGTGCCAGTAGTACACAGGGCCGGTTAAGCAATCAGCCCCAGCATTTT.

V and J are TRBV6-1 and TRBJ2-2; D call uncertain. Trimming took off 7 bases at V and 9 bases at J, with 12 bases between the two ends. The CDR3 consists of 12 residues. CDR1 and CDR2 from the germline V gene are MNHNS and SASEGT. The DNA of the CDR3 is TGTGCCAGCACTTCTCCCCCCCGGGAGCTGTTTTTT. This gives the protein CASTSPPRELFF.

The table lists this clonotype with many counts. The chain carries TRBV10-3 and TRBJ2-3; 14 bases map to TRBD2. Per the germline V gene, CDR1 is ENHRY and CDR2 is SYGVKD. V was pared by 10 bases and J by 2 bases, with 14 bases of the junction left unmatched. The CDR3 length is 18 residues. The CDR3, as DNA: TGTGCCAGCACCGGGACTAGCGGGAGAAATGGGCACACAGATACGCAGTATTTT. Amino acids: CASTGTSGRNGHTDTQYF.

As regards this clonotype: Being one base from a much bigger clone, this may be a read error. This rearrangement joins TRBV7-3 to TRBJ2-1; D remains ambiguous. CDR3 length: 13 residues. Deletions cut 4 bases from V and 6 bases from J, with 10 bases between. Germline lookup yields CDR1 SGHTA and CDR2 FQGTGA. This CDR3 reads CASSCPAANEQFF. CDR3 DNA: TGTGCCAGCAGCTGCCCCGCGGCCAATGAGCAGTTCTTC.

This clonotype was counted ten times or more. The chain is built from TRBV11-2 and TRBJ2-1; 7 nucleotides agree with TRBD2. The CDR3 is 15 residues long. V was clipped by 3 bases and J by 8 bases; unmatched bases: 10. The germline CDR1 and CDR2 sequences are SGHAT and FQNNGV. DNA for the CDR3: TGTGCCAGCAGCTTTAGGCTAGCGGCCGTCGATGAGCAGTTCTTC. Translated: CASSFRLAAVDEQFF.

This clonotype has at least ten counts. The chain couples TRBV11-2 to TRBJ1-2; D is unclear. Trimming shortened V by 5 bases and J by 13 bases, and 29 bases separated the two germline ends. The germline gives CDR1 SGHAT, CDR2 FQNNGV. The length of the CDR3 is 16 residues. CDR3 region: CASSPHNIDGSVALTF. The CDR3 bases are TGTGCCAGCAGCCCACACAACATAGACGGGTCGGTTGCTCTCACCTTC.

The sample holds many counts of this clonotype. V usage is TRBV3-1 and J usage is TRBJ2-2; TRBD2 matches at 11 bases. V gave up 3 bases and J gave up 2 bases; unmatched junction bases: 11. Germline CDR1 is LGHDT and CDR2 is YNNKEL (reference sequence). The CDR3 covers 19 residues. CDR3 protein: CASSHPPGTSGDNTGELFF. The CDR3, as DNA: TGTGCCAGCAGCCATCCCCCCGGGACTAGCGGAGACAACACCGGGGAGCTGTTTTTT. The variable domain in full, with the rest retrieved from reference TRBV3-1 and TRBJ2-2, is DTAVSQTPKYLVTQMGNDKSIKCEQNLGHDTMYWYKQDSKKFLKIMFSYNNKELIINETVPNRFSPKSPDKAHLNLHINSLELGDSAVYFCASSHPPGTSGDNTGELFFGEGSRLTVL.

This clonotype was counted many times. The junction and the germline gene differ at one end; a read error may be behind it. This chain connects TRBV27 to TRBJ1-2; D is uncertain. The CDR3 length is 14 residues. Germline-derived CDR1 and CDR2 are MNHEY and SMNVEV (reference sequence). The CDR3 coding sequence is TGTGCCAGCGGTTTGGGGAAGAGAGGCTATGGCTACACCTTC. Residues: CASGLGKRGYGYTF.

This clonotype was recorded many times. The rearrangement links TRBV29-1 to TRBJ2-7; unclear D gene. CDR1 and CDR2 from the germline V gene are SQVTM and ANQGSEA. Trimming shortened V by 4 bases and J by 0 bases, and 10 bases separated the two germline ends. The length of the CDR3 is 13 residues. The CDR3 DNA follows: TGCAGCGTTGGCTCTCCCGGCTCCTACGAGCAGTACTTC. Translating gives CSVGSPGSYEQYF.

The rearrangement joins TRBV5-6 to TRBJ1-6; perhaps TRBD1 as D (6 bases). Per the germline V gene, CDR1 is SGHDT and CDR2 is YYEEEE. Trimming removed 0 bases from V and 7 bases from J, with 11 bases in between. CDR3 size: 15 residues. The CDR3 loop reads CASSLDRGANSPLHF. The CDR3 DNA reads TGTGCCAGCAGCTTGGATCGGGGGGCGAATTCACCCCTCCACTTT.

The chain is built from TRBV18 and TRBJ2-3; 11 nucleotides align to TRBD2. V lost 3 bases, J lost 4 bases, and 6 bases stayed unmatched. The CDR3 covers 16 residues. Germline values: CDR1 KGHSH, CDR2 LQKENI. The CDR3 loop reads CASSPVSGRVSDTQYF. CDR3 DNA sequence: TGTGCCAGCTCACCGGTTAGCGGGAGGGTATCAGATACGCAGTATTTT.

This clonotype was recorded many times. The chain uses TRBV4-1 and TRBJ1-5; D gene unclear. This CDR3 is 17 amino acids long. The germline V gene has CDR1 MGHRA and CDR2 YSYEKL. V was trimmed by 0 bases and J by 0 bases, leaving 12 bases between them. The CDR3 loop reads CASSQDGGLRSNQPQHF. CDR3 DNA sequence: TGCGCCAGCAGCCAAGATGGAGGGTTACGTAGCAATCAGCCCCAGCATTTT.

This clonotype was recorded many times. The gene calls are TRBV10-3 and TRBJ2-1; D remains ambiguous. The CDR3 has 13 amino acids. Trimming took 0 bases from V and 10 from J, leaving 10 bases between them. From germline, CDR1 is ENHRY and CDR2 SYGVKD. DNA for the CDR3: TGTGCCATCAGTGAGTCAAAGTTCGGAGAGCAGTTCTTC. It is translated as CAISESKFGEQFF.

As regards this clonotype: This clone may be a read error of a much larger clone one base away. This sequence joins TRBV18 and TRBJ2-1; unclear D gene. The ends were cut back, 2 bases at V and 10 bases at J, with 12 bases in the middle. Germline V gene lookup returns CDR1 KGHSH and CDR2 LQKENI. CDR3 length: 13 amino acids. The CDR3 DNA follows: TGTGCCAGCTCACCAGGGGTGGGCTACGAGCAGTTCTTC. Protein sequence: CASSPGVGYEQFF.

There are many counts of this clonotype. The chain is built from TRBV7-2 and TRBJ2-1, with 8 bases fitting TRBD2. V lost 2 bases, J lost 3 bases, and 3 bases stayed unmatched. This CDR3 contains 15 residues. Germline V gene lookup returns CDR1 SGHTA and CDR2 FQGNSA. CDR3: CASSLTSGNYNEQFF. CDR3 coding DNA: TGTGCCAGCAGCTTAACTAGCGGAAACTACAATGAGCAGTTCTTC.

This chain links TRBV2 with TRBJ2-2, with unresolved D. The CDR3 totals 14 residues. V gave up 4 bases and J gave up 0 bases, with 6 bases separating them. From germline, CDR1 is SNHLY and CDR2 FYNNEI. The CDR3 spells CASSVVSNTGELFF. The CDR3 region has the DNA TGTGCCAGCAGTGTTGTGTCGAACACCGGGGAGCTGTTTTTT.

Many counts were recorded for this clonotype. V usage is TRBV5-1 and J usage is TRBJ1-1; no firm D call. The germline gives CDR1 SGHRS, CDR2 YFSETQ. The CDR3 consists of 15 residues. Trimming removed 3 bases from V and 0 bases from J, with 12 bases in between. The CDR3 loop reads CASSWSAGMNTEAFF. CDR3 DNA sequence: TGCGCCAGCAGCTGGTCGGCAGGTATGAACACTGAAGCTTTCTTT.

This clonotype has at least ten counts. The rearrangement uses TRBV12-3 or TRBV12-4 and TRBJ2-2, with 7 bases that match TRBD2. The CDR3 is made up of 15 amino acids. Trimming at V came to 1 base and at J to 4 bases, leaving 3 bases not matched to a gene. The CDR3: CASSLEASGTGELFF. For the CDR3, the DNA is TGTGCCAGCAGTTTAGAGGCTAGCGGCACCGGGGAGCTGTTTTTT.

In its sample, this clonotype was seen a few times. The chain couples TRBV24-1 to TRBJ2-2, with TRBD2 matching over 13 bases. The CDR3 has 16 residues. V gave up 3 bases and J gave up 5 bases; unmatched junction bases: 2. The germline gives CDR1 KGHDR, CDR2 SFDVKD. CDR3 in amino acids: CATSDGTSGTTGELFF. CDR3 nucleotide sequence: TGTGCCACCAGTGATGGGACTAGCGGGACGACCGGGGAGCTGTTTTTT.

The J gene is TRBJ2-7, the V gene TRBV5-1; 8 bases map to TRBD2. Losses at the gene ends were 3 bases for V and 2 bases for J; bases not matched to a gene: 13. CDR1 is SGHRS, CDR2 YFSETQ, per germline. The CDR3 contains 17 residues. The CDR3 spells CASSWGLAGPNPYEQYF. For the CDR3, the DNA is TGCGCCAGCAGCTGGGGGCTAGCGGGTCCAAATCCCTACGAGCAGTACTTC.

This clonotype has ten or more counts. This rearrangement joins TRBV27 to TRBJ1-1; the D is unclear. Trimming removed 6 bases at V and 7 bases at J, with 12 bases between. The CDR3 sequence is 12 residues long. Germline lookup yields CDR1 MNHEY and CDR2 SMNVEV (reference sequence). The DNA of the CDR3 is TGTGCCAGCAGATCCAAACCCAGTGAAGCTTTCTTT. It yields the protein CASRSKPSEAFF.

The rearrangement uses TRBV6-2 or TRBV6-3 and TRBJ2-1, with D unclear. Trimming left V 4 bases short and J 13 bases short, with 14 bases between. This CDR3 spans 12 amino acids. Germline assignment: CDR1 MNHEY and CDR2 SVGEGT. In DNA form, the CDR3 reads TGTGCCAGCAGTTTACGTCTAGTGCCACAGTTCTTC. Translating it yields CASSLRLVPQFF.

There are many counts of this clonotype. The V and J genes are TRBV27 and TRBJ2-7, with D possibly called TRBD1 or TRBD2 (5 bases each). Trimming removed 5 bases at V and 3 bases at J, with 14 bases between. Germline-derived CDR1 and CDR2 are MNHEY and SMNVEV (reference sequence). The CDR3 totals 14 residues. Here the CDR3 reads CASSNRDGNYEQYF. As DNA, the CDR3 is TGTGCCAGCAGTAACCGGGACGGAAACTACGAGCAGTACTTC.